A single sample gave rise to the 18 T cell receptor beta chains below, sequenced in a study of T cell clonality in common variable immunodeficiency. The data were produced by immunoSEQ multiplex PCR, yet TCRdb's version contains in-frame clones alone and is incomplete. Sampling found 35,000 or so clones, none seen once. Sequencing used peripheral blood mononuclear cells. These TCRs come from a person between 18 and 75 years old in good health.

This clone occurred many times. The CDR3 goes on 3 residues after the read ends, and that part is filled in from the germline J gene. The chain recombines TRBV13 with TRBJ1-2, with D hard to call. Germline CDR1 and CDR2: PRHDT and FYEKMQ (reference sequence). This CDR3 region has 15 residues. Trimming stripped 1 base from V and 4 bases from J, with 13 bases between. The sequenced CDR3 bases are TGTGCCAGCAGCTTAGCAGCTCTCGAGGGCTATGGC. It yields the protein CASSLAALEGYG. The whole CDR3 sequence reads CASSLAALEGYGYTF.

Ten or more counts support this clone. Partial CDR3 DNA: TGTGCCAGCAGCCAAGACCGTCAGCCC. Its protein is CASSQDRQP. The full CDR3 protein reads CASSQDRQPQHF. The rearrangement uses TRBV3-1 (or the pseudogene TRBV3-2) and TRBJ1-5; D remains ambiguous. From the germline J gene comes the end of the CDR3, since the read stops 3 residues before it. The CDR3 is made up of 12 amino acids. Per germline, CDR1 LGHDT and CDR2 YNNKEL (reference sequence). V was trimmed by 0 bases and J by 6 bases, leaving 3 bases between them.

In this sample, this clone turned up many times. The sequenced fragment ends 3 residues before the CDR3 boundary, so the rest is inferred from the germline J gene. The genes are TRBV12-3 or TRBV12-4 and TRBJ2-7; no definite D call. This CDR3 has 14 residues. V gave up 5 bases and J gave up 2 bases, with 13 bases separating them. This CDR3 is CASSGSDTTYEQYF. The CDR3 DNA, read in part, is TGTGCCAGCAGTGGATCAGACACGACCTACGAG.

This clone was seen at least ten times. From the germline J gene comes the end of the CDR3, since the read stops 3 residues before it. This chain connects TRBV20-1 to TRBJ2-7, with 9 bases matching TRBD2. The V gene's germline CDR1 is DFQATT and CDR2 SNEGSKA (reference sequence). V was clipped by 3 bases and J by 3 bases; unmatched bases: 9. CDR3 length equals 15 residues. The CDR3 here is CSARELAGLNYEQYF. The part of the CDR3 DNA that was read is TGCAGTGCTAGGGAACTAGCGGGTCTAAACTACGAG.

The table lists this clone with many counts. Sequencing ends 3 residues short of the CDR3 end; the germline J gene provides the rest. The chain is built from TRBV3-1 (or the pseudogene TRBV3-2) and TRBJ1-2, with TRBD1 matching 7 bases. Trimming cost V 0 bases and J 0 bases; bases outside gene matches: 10. This CDR3 has 18 amino acids. Germline CDR1 and CDR2: LGHDT and YNNKEL (reference sequence). The CDR3 sequence is CASSQDSGRGRANYGYTF. The sequenced CDR3 bases are TGTGCCAGCAGCCAAGATTCGGGGAGGGGGCGGGCTAACTATGGC.

To note about this clone: The read terminates 3 residues before the CDR3 end, so the remaining end is supplied by the germline J gene. This chain connects TRBV7-9 to TRBJ2-4; D unclear. The length of the CDR3 is 14 residues. Germline V gene sequence: CDR1 SEHNR, CDR2 FQNEAQ (reference sequence). CDR3 DNA, as far as it was read: TGTGCCAGCAGCTTAGTGGAATTGGGCCATGGT. It yields the protein CASSLVELGHG. The full CDR3 reads CASSLVELGHGQYF.

This clone was seen many times. The read gets to within 3 residues of the CDR3 end, and the germline J gene fills in the rest. The rearrangement joins TRBV9 to TRBJ2-1, with 11 bases aligning to TRBD1. Per germline, CDR1 SGDLS and CDR2 YYNGEE. This CDR3 has 19 amino acids. V was pared by 3 bases and J by 6 bases, with 17 bases of the junction left unmatched. The CDR3 sequence: CASSAPSGVGTGGINEQFF. CDR3 bases read: TGTGCCAGCAGCGCCCCCAGCGGAGTGGGGACAGGGGGTATCAATGAG.

This clone has ten or more counts. The CDR3 extends 3 residues past the end of the read, so its final part is completed from the germline J gene. V usage is TRBV20-1 and J usage is TRBJ1-2; weak D call: TRBD1 (6 bases). The CDR3 loop spans 13 amino acids. CDR1 and CDR2 from the germline V gene are DFQATT and SNEGSKA (reference sequence). The CDR3 here is CSARYRADRGYTF. The CDR3 bases that were read are TGCAGTGCTAGATACAGGGCGGATCGCGGC.

This clone was counted at least ten times. Read sequence stops 3 residues before the CDR3 end, and the germline J gene provides the missing end. The V and J genes are TRBV5-4 and TRBJ2-1, with 9 bases matching TRBD2. Germline V CDR1 and CDR2: SGHNT, YYREEE (reference sequence). V lost 2 bases, J lost 7 bases, and 4 bases stayed unmatched. CDR3 length: 14 residues. The sequenced CDR3 bases are TGTGCCAGCAGCTTTAGCGGGGGCCCGAATGAG. It specifies CASSFSGGPNE. The whole CDR3 protein reads CASSFSGGPNEQFF.

This clone was recorded at least ten times. The read falls 3 residues short of the CDR3 end, and the missing part is taken from the germline J gene. The rearrangement links TRBV20-1 to TRBJ1-3, with TRBD1 matching over 9 bases. This CDR3 is built from 15 residues. Germline V gene lookup returns CDR1 DFQATT and CDR2 SNEGSKA (reference sequence). V lost 6 bases, J lost 6 bases, and 12 bases stayed unmatched. The sequenced part of the CDR3 DNA is TGCAGTGCGCCCGACAGGGGGATATCCGAAAACACC. Translation gives CSAPDRGISENT. The entire CDR3 is CSAPDRGISENTIYF.

This clone was counted ten times or more. The read ends 3 residues before the CDR3 terminus; that terminus is restored from the germline J gene. The chain uses TRBV19 and TRBJ1-5; D is undetermined. V was cut by 3 bases and J by 4 bases, with 13 bases left in between. Germline V gene data show CDR1 as LNHDA and CDR2 as SQIVND (reference sequence). The CDR3 sequence is 15 residues long. The CDR3 loop is CASSIKALANQPQHF. The CDR3 DNA, read in part, is TGTGCCAGTAGTATTAAGGCTTTGGCAAATCAGCCC. The full variable domain, rest sourced from reference TRBV19 and TRBJ1-5, is DGGITQSPKYLFRKEGQNVTLSCEQNLNHDAMYWYRQDPGQGLRLIYYSQIVNDFQKGDIAEGYSVSREKKESFPLTVTSAQKNPTAFYLCASSIKALANQPQHFGDGTRLSIL.

This clone was recorded many times. Read sequence stops 3 residues before the CDR3 end, and the germline J gene provides the missing end. The chain joins TRBV5-4 to TRBJ1-3, with no clear D. Germline V gene lookup returns CDR1 SGHNT and CDR2 YYREEE (reference sequence). With 2 bases removed from V and 4 bases from J, the gap between germline ends came to 10 bases. The CDR3 length is 14 residues. CDR3 DNA (partial): TGTGCCAGCAGCTTAGGCGGATCCGGAAACACC. This encodes CASSLGGSGNT. The whole CDR3 region reads CASSLGGSGNTIYF. Full variable domain (rest looked up from reference TRBV5-4 and TRBJ1-3): ETGVTQSPTHLIKTRGQQVTLRCSSQSGHNTVSWYQQALGQGPQFIFQYYREEENGRGNFPPRFSGLQFPNYSSELNVNALELDDSALYLCASSLGGSGNTIYFGEGSWLTVV.

The sample holds many counts of this clone. The CDR3 reads CAWSLSGTYEQYF. The CDR3 DNA, read in part, is TGTGCCTGGAGCCTTAGCGGAACCTACGAG. This chain connects TRBV30 to TRBJ2-7, with D perhaps TRBD2 (6 bases). Sequencing ends 3 residues short of the CDR3 end; the germline J gene provides the rest. Germline-derived CDR1 and CDR2 are GTSNPN and SVGIG (reference sequence). This CDR3 is built from 13 residues. Trimming took 3 bases from V and 2 from J, leaving 11 bases between them.

This clone has at least ten counts. The CDR3 end lies 3 residues beyond the end of the read and is filled in from the germline J gene. The chain couples TRBV5-1 to TRBJ2-7; 10 bases agree with TRBD2. The CDR3 covers 14 residues. CDR1 and CDR2 (germline): SGHRS, YFSETQ. With 2 bases clipped from V and 6 bases from J, the junction kept 5 bases outside the gene matches. CDR3 amino acids: CASSFGEREGEQYF. Partial CDR3 DNA: TGCGCCAGCAGCTTTGGGGAGCGGGAGGGCGAG. Full variable domain (rest looked up from reference TRBV5-1 and TRBJ2-7): KAGVTQTPRYLIKTRGQQVTLSCSPISGHRSVSWYQQTPGQGLQFLFEYFSETQRNKGNFPGRFSGRQFSNSRSEMNVSTLELGDSALYLCASSFGEREGEQYFGPGTRLTVT.

This clone was detected ten times or more. A junction end diverges from the germline sequence, so it may reflect a read error. The missing CDR3 end, 3 residues past where the read stops, is filled in from the germline J gene. The chain joins TRBV19 to TRBJ1-2; 9 nucleotides line up with TRBD1. This CDR3 has 13 amino acids. CDR1 LNHDA and CDR2 SQIVND come from the germline V gene (reference sequence). CDR3 bases read: TGTGCCAGTAGTGTAGACAGGGGGTATGGC. Its protein product is CASSVDRGYG. The whole CDR3 protein reads CASSVDRGYGYTF.

This clone was recorded many times. The DNA ends 3 residues before the CDR3 does, and the rest of the CDR3 is filled in from the germline J gene. The V and J genes are TRBV5-1 and TRBJ2-5; no firm D call. Germline values: CDR1 SGHRS, CDR2 YFSETQ. CDR3 size: 12 residues. V was clipped by 3 bases and J by 0 bases, with 3 bases between them. CDR3 region: CASSSHQETQYF. CDR3 bases read: TGCGCCAGCAGCTCTCACCAAGAGACC. Based on the CDR3 plus reference TRBV5-1 and TRBJ2-5, the full variable domain is KAGVTQTPRYLIKTRGQQVTLSCSPISGHRSVSWYQQTPGQGLQFLFEYFSETQRNKGNFPGRFSGRQFSNSRSEMNVSTLELGDSALYLCASSSHQETQYFGPGTRLLVL.

The sample holds many counts of this clone. Read sequence stops 3 residues before the CDR3 end, and the germline J gene provides the missing end. This chain connects TRBV10-3 to TRBJ2-4, with 10 bases identical to TRBD1. The CDR3 length is 14 residues. Germline V CDR1 and CDR2: ENHRY, SYGVKD. V shed 5 bases and J 7 bases; nucleotides not matched to a gene: 5. The covered CDR3 bases are TGTGCCATCAGTTTACCGGGACAGGGGAACATT. Translated: CAISLPGQGNI. The full CDR3 protein reads CAISLPGQGNIQYF.

This clone has ten or more counts. CDR3 DNA (partial): TGTGCCAGCAGCTCATACAATCCCCTCGGACAGAATGAG. Its protein product is CASSSYNPLGQNE. In full, the CDR3 is CASSSYNPLGQNEQFF. The chain carries TRBV5-4 and TRBJ2-1; maybe TRBD1 (6 bases). The CDR3 end is not reached by the read, which stops 3 residues before it; the germline J gene fills it in. The CDR3 length is 16 residues. Germline lookup yields CDR1 SGHNT and CDR2 YYREEE (reference sequence). The ends were cut back, 3 bases at V and 7 bases at J, with 20 bases in the middle.